The 3 T cell receptor beta chains below were found in one sample sequenced in a study of beta chain features in type 1 diabetes. Whole-study findings and limits: Shorter TCRB CDR3s, moderately but significantly so, marked every one of the four CD4+ subsets in Type 1 diabetes patients.

Their antigens are not known. As every portion of the isolated RNA was reverse transcribed, the sequencing read expressed TCRB transcripts. Generated by immunoSEQ multiplex PCR, the TCRdb table keeps only in-frame clones and is missing some. The sample carries more than 300,000 clones, around 8.5% recorded once. Sequences were obtained from central memory CD4+ T cells from blood. These receptor sequences come from a man aged 25-45 years with type 1 diabetes.

A few counts support this clone. A much larger clone is a single base away; this may be a read error. The rearrangement joins TRBV28 to TRBJ1-1, with D possibly being TRBD1 (5 bases). Germline-derived CDR1 and CDR2 are MDHEN and SYDVKM. The CDR3 is 13 amino acids. V dropped 3 bases and J dropped 1 base, with 6 bases sitting between them. CDR3 region: CASSFQGNTEAFF. The CDR3 DNA follows: TGTGCCAGCAGTTTCCAGGGGAACACTGAAGCTTTCTTT. Drawing the rest from reference TRBV28 and TRBJ1-1, the complete variable domain is DVKVTQSSRYLVKRTGEKVFLECVQDMDHENMFWYRQDPGLGLRLIYFSYDVKMKEKGDIPEGYSVSREKKERFSLILESASTNQTSMYLCASSFQGNTEAFFGQGTRLTVV.

This chain joins TRBV19 and TRBJ1-2; 7 positions agree with TRBD1. J was trimmed by 6 bases and V by 7 bases; bases with no gene match: 5. The CDR3 totals 12 residues. The germline V gene encodes CDR1 LNHDA and CDR2 SQIVND (reference sequence). DNA for the CDR3: TGTGCCAGTAACGGACAGGTGGATGGCTACACCTTC. This sequence encodes CASNGQVDGYTF.

The V and J genes are TRBV9 and TRBJ2-5; D is perhaps TRBD1 or TRBD2 (5 bases each). This CDR3 contains 14 residues. The V end was cut by 3 bases, the J end by 3 bases, with 12 bases between. The germline CDR1 and CDR2 sequences are SGDLS and YYNGEE. CDR3 in amino acids: CASSGPGPEETQYF. CDR3 nucleotide sequence: TGTGCCAGCAGCGGGCCGGGACCGGAAGAGACCCAGTACTTC. The whole variable domain, remainder taken from reference TRBV9 and TRBJ2-5, is DSGVTQTPKHLITATGQRVTLRCSPRSGDLSVYWYQQSLDQGLQFLIQYYNGEERAKGNILERFSAQQFPDLHSELNLSSLELGDSALYFCASSGPGPEETQYFGPGTRLLVL.